The present T cell receptor beta chain was sequenced within a study of blood T cell repertoires in COVID-19. At the level of the study: Samples of COVID-19 (acute and convalescent) were obtained from the United States, Italy and Spain.

V shed 5 bases and J 10 bases; nucleotides not matched to a gene: 8. CDR1 MRHNA and CDR2 SNTAGT come from the germline V gene. This CDR3 spans 14 amino acids. Assay: immunoSEQ multiplex PCR; the TCRdb copy retains only in-frame clones and omits some. Of under 150,000 clones in the sample, approximately 88% are singletons; the top ten hold roughly 28%. The sequence came from a human donor in a cohort sampled during active COVID-19. The rearrangement links TRBV6-4 to TRBJ2-1; 10 positions agree with TRBD2. Sequencing was done on a sample of peripheral blood. CDR3 sequence: CASSPQRGGWEQFF. In DNA form, the CDR3 reads TGTGCCAGCAGTCCCCAGCGGGGGGGCTGGGAGCAGTTCTTC.